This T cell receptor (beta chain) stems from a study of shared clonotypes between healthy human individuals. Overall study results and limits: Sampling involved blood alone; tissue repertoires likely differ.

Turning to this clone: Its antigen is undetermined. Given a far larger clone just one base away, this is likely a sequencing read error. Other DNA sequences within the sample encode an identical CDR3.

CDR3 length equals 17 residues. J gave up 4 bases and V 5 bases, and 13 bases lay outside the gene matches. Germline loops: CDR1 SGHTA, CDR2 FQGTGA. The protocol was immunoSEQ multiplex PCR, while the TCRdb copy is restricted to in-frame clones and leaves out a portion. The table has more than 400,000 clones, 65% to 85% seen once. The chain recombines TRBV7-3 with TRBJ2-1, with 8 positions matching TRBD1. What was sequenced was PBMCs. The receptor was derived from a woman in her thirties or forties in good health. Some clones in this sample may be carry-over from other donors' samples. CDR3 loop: CASSQSATGGAYNEQFF. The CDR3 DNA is TGTGCCAGCAGCCAGAGCGCAACAGGGGGTGCATACAATGAGCAGTTCTTC. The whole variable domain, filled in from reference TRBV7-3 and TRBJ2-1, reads GAGVSQTPSNKVTEKGKYVELRCDPISGHTALYWYRQSLGQGPEFLIYFQGTGAADDSGLPNDRFFAVRPEGSVSTLKIQRTERGDSAVYLCASSQSATGGAYNEQFFGPGTRLTVL.